These 15 T cell receptor beta chains share one sample of origin, sequenced in a study of post-analysis software for immune sequencing data. General observations from the study: TRBV segments more frequent in patients than in controls numbered five and included TRBV5-6, TRBV5-1 and TRBV20-1.

Their specific antigens are unknown. The authors incorporated unique molecular identifiers into the TCR beta cDNA libraries. TCRdb used MiXCR to reprocess the PCR reads, holding one entry per CDR3 protein. Of a few hundred thousand distinct CDR3 sequences in the sample, 36% were seen once. Sequencing used blood. The source is a girl under 18 with multiple sclerosis.

The count of this clonotype is one. Being one base from a much bigger clone, this may be a read error. This sequence joins TRBV20-1 and TRBJ1-4, with unresolved D. Germline V gene lookup returns CDR1 DFQATT and CDR2 SNEGSKA (reference sequence). The CDR3 runs 16 residues. The CDR3 DNA follows: TGCAGTGCTAGTGCCGGCGCGGTCGCAACTAATGAAAAACGGTTTTTT. Protein: CSASAGAVATNEKRFF.

This clonotype was recorded a few times. This chain links TRBV28 with TRBJ2-7; 9 bases fit TRBD1. V gave up 4 bases and J gave up 3 bases; unmatched junction bases: 10. The germline V gene has CDR1 MDHEN and CDR2 SYDVKM. This CDR3 spans 16 amino acids. The CDR3 sequence: CASSSAVGTGFYEQYF. In DNA, the CDR3 is TGTGCCAGCAGTTCGGCCGTGGGGACAGGGTTCTACGAGCAGTACTTC.

In its sample, this clonotype was seen many times. The J gene is TRBJ1-2, the V gene TRBV28; D ambiguous. Germline CDR1 reads MDHEN; CDR2 reads SYDVKM. Deletions cut 6 bases from V and 2 bases from J, with 13 bases between. The CDR3 extends over 14 amino acids. This CDR3 reads CASRESALNYGYTF. The CDR3 DNA is TGTGCCAGCAGAGAATCGGCCTTGAACTATGGCTACACCTTC.

On this clonotype: Just one base apart from a much larger clone, this may be a read error. The chain recombines TRBV5-5 with TRBJ2-7; D is possibly TRBD1 (6 bases). Germline-derived CDR1 and CDR2 are SGHKS and YYEKEE (reference sequence). The CDR3 contains 15 residues. In nucleotides, the CDR3 is TGTGCCGGCAGCCTCGGGACAAAGAGCTCCTACGAGCAGTACTTC. Translating it yields CAGSLGTKSSYEQYF.

The chain recombines TRBV5-1 with TRBJ1-1, with D perhaps matching TRBD1 (5 bases). Germline V gives CDR1 SGHRS, CDR2 YFSETQ. Trimming removed 4 bases from V and 1 base from J, with 14 bases in between. The CDR3 covers 15 residues. CDR3 protein: CASSVGSTANTEAFF. For the CDR3, the DNA is TGCGCCAGCAGCGTGGGGTCGACAGCGAACACTGAAGCTTTCTTT.

The J gene is TRBJ2-1, the V gene TRBV20-1; 9 nucleotides agree with TRBD2. Losses at the gene ends were 3 bases for V and 8 bases for J; bases not matched to a gene: 8. The germline V gene encodes CDR1 DFQATT and CDR2 SNEGSKA (reference sequence). This CDR3 comprises 14 residues. CDR3 sequence reads: CSASSSGRLDEQFF. The CDR3 DNA reads as TGCAGTGCTAGTTCGAGCGGGAGGTTGGATGAGCAGTTCTTC.

Ten or more counts support this clonotype. The chain employs TRBV7-6 and TRBJ1-6; D is unclear. The V gene lost 1 base and the J gene lost 8 bases, with 12 bases spanning the gap. The CDR3 covers 15 residues. Germline CDR1 SGHVS, CDR2 FNYEAQ. CDR3 sequence reads: CASSLVAGADSPLHF. CDR3 bases: TGTGCCAGCAGCTTAGTCGCGGGCGCGGATTCACCCCTCCACTTT.

Comment on this clonotype: Since a much larger clone is just one base distant, this may be a read error. The chain uses TRBV11-2 and TRBJ1-4; D is possibly TRBD1 (5 bases). Trimming left V 3 bases short and J 11 bases short, with 13 bases between. Per germline, CDR1 SGHAT and CDR2 FQNNGV. The CDR3 covers 13 residues. The CDR3 DNA sequence: TGTGCCAGCAGCTTTTCGGGACCCGACAAACTGTTTTTT. Amino acid sequence: CASSFSGPDKLFF.

This clonotype has at least ten counts. The J gene is TRBJ2-4, the V gene TRBV24-1; 7 nucleotides line up with TRBD1. The trim removed 4 bases at V and 2 bases at J, leaving 4 bases unmatched. The CDR3 sequence is 15 residues long. CDR1 is KGHDR, CDR2 SFDVKD, per germline. CDR3 region: CATSEGTVPKNIQYF. CDR3 DNA: TGTGCCACCAGTGAAGGGACAGTTCCCAAAAACATTCAGTACTTC.

The chain uses TRBV28 and TRBJ2-2; D may match TRBD1 or TRBD2 (6 bases each). Between the trimmed V and J ends, which lost 5 bases and 5 bases, there was a span of 12 bases. The CDR3 contains 14 residues. CDR1 is MDHEN and CDR2 is SYDVKM in the germline V gene. The CDR3 DNA is TGTGCCAGCAGTGGGGGGCCAGAGACCGGGGAGCTGTTTTTT. Encoded protein: CASSGGPETGELFF.

The CDR3 sequence is CASSSLARGQNGYTF. For the CDR3, the DNA is TGCGCCAGCAGCTCTCTAGCCCGGGGGCAGAATGGCTACACCTTC. This chain connects TRBV5-1 to TRBJ1-2, with D possibly TRBD1 on 6 matching bases. This CDR3 comprises 15 residues. Looked up from germline, CDR1 is SGHRS and CDR2 is YFSETQ. Trimming left V 3 bases short and J 6 bases short, with 18 bases between. Complete variable domain (other parts from reference TRBV5-1 and TRBJ1-2): KAGVTQTPRYLIKTRGQQVTLSCSPISGHRSVSWYQQTPGQGLQFLFEYFSETQRNKGNFPGRFSGRQFSNSRSEMNVSTLELGDSALYLCASSSLARGQNGYTFGSGTRLTVV.

This clonotype was detected only a few times. The chain combines TRBV5-1 with TRBJ2-5; D is ambiguous. Germline V gene sequence: CDR1 SGHRS, CDR2 YFSETQ. CDR3 length: 14 residues. Trimming shortened V by 4 bases and J by 1 base, and 11 bases separated the two germline ends. The CDR3 nucleotides read TGCGCCAGCAGCCCTATCTGGGGCCAAGAGACCCAGTACTTC. It specifies CASSPIWGQETQYF.

This clonotype was counted a few times. V usage is TRBV7-9 and J usage is TRBJ2-2, with 9 nucleotides matching TRBD1. There are 15 residues in the CDR3. Trimming took 5 bases from V and 7 from J; bases not matched to a gene: 8. The germline CDR1 and CDR2 sequences are SEHNR and FQNEAQ (reference sequence). The CDR3 DNA reads TGTGCCAGCAGCAGGGGACAGGGAGCGGACGGGGAGCTGTTTTTT. This gives the protein CASSRGQGADGELFF.

This clonotype was counted only a few times. J is TRBJ2-1 and V is TRBV20-1, with D maybe TRBD2 (6 bases). The CDR3 is 13 amino acids. Germline V gene data show CDR1 as DFQATT and CDR2 as SNEGSKA (reference sequence). CDR3 region: CRPGLPSYNEQFF. Written as DNA, the CDR3 is TGCAGGCCGGGACTCCCCTCCTACAATGAGCAGTTCTTC.

Comments on this clonotype: A read error is possible here, since a much larger clone lies one base away. The V and J genes are TRBV10-3 and TRBJ2-4, with D perhaps TRBD1 (7 bases). The J call could be wrong; TRBJ2-5 is a better fit for the DNA end. The CDR3 has 14 amino acids. Germline V gene lookup returns CDR1 ENHRY and CDR2 SYGVKD. This CDR3 is CATSETGRRETQYF. The CDR3 DNA reads TGTGCCACCAGTGAGACAGGGAGGAGGGAGACCCAGTACTTC.